This entry features one T cell receptor (beta chain) sequence. The data belong to a study of blood T cell repertoires in COVID-19. Study-level information: Donors in the United States, Italy and Spain gave samples during acute or convalescent COVID-19. Nucleic acid was either cDNA or gDNA, and it came from T cells, B-cell-depleted T cells, or PBMCs.

Per the original methods: How many nucleated cells were present was estimated from reference gene primer amplification. The table came from immunoSEQ multiplex PCR; TCRdb's copy has only in-frame clones and leaves some out. The V and J calls and clone size are taken from that table; D and trimming were inferred from the DNA. In the table there are 70,000 or so clones, 70% to 90% of which are singletons. Germline values: CDR1 SGHDT, CDR2 YYEEEE. V lost 1 base to trimming and J lost 5 bases, with 12 bases between them. The CDR3 has 14 residues. The clonotype was recovered from a middle-aged man with acute or convalescent COVID-19. This chain connects TRBV5-6 to TRBJ2-5; no clear D. The specimen sequenced was peripheral blood. CDR3 region: CASSLPSSKETQYF. CDR3 nucleotide sequence: TGTGCCAGCAGCTTGCCCTCCAGTAAGGAGACCCAGTACTTC.